The 21 T cell receptor beta chains reported below all come from one sample, sequenced in a study of T cells after yellow fever vaccination. MiXCR, applied by TCRdb to the 5' RACE reads, yields one record per CDR3 protein. The sample yields some 420,000 distinct CDR3 sequences, about 17% seen once. Sequences were derived from PBMCs, sampled before the yellow fever booster vaccination. The receptors were sampled from a man aged 18 to 30 who received the YFV17D yellow fever vaccine.

V and J are TRBV20-1 and TRBJ2-7; D gene ambiguous. Trimming removed 0 bases at V and 7 bases at J, with 7 bases between. Germline V gives CDR1 DFQATT, CDR2 SNEGSKA (reference sequence). This CDR3 is 11 amino acids long. The CDR3 spells CSARDRREQYF. CDR3 coding DNA: TGCAGTGCTAGAGATCGGCGGGAGCAGTACTTC.

The CDR3 region has the DNA TGTGCCAGCAGCGCCGGGACAGGGAATAACTATGGCTACACCTTC. This codes for CASSAGTGNNYGYTF. The gene calls are TRBV5-4 and TRBJ1-2; TRBD1 agrees at 9 bases. Germline CDR1 and CDR2: SGHNT and YYREEE (reference sequence). The CDR3 is 15 residues long. The V gene end was trimmed by 4 bases and the J gene end by 1 base; junction bases not matched to a gene: 5.

V and J are TRBV9 and TRBJ2-2; weak D call: TRBD1 (5 bases). The V gene's germline CDR1 is SGDLS and CDR2 YYNGEE. Trimming cost V 1 base and J 5 bases, with 12 bases left between them. The CDR3 extends over 15 amino acids. CDR3 DNA sequence: TGTGCCAGCAGCGTAACCCAGGGTAGTACCGGGGAGCTGTTTTTT. This sequence encodes CASSVTQGSTGELFF.

This clonotype showed up just a few times. The J gene is TRBJ1-4, the V gene TRBV7-9; D unclear. Germline V gene data show CDR1 as SEHNR and CDR2 as FQNEAQ (reference sequence). V lost 10 bases and J 0 bases, leaving 12 bases between the germline ends. The CDR3 runs to 14 residues. In DNA, the CDR3 is TGTGCCACCTTGGACGGTGCAACTAATGAAAAACTGTTTTTT. Residues: CATLDGATNEKLFF.

J is TRBJ1-4 and V is TRBV12-3 or TRBV12-4; TRBD1 is a possible D gene (5 bases). This CDR3 region has 14 residues. The V gene lost 5 bases and the J gene lost 7 bases, with 14 bases spanning the gap. The chain's CDR3 is CASSIRAGSEKLFF. The CDR3 DNA is TGTGCCAGCAGTATCAGGGCAGGTAGTGAAAAACTGTTTTTT.

This clonotype was picked up a small number of times. The chain carries TRBV5-6 and TRBJ1-1, with TRBD1 matching over 8 bases. The V segment lost 2 bases and the J segment 5 bases; nucleotides outside the gene matches: 8. This CDR3 contains 15 residues. The germline V gene has CDR1 SGHDT and CDR2 YYEEEE. The CDR3 spells CASSFLDREGTEAFF. The CDR3 DNA reads TGTGCCAGCAGCTTCTTGGACAGGGAGGGGACTGAAGCTTTCTTT. Filled out from reference TRBV5-6 and TRBJ1-1, the complete variable domain reads DAGVTQSPTHLIKTRGQQVTLRCSPKSGHDTVSWYQQALGQGPQFIFQYYEEEERQRGNFPDRFSGHQFPNYSSELNVNALLLGDSALYLCASSFLDREGTEAFFGQGTRLTVV.

The chain has TRBV20-1 and TRBJ2-2; 12 bases align to TRBD2. Germline V gene sequence: CDR1 DFQATT, CDR2 SNEGSKA (reference sequence). CDR3 length: 18 residues. Unmatched junction bases numbered 7, after V lost 2 bases and J lost 0 bases. CDR3 protein: CSARFTLAGGTNTGELFF. CDR3 coding DNA: TGCAGTGCTAGATTTACTCTAGCGGGGGGGACGAACACCGGGGAGCTGTTTTTT.

The chain links TRBV29-1 to TRBJ1-5, with a possible D match to TRBD1 (5 bases). Germline values: CDR1 SQVTM, CDR2 ANQGSEA. Trimming stripped 4 bases from V and 3 bases from J, with 10 bases between. The CDR3 is made up of 13 amino acids. CDR3 sequence (DNA): TGCAGCGTTGGGTGGGACCTCAATCAGCCCCAGCATTTT. Translating it yields CSVGWDLNQPQHF.

V gene TRBV4-1 combines with J gene TRBJ2-7; D tentatively fits TRBD1 or TRBD2 (5 bases each). Looked up from germline, CDR1 is MGHRA and CDR2 is YSYEKL. V was trimmed by 0 bases and J by 3 bases, leaving 12 bases between them. This CDR3 is built from 15 residues. CDR3 coding DNA: TGCGCCAGCAGCCAAGATCCAGGGAGAGACTACGAGCAGTACTTC. Its translation: CASSQDPGRDYEQYF.

A few counts support this clonotype. V and J are TRBV2 and TRBJ2-7, with D possibly being TRBD1 (5 bases). Trimming removed 7 bases at V and 3 bases at J, with 10 bases between. The length of the CDR3 is 12 residues. Germline V lookup: CDR1 SNHLY, CDR2 FYNNEI. Here the CDR3 reads CASTGMDYEQYF. CDR3 DNA sequence: TGTGCCAGCACAGGGATGGACTACGAGCAGTACTTC.

The chain combines TRBV24-1 with TRBJ2-2; no firm D call. The CDR3 sequence is 14 residues long. Trimming stripped 2 bases from V and 6 bases from J, with 9 bases between. CDR1 and CDR2 from the germline V gene are KGHDR and SFDVKD. The CDR3 region has the DNA TGTGCCACCAGTGATTCAGATCGTCCCGGGGAGCTGTTTTTT. It codes for CATSDSDRPGELFF.

This clonotype was counted between two and nine times. The rearrangement uses TRBV7-2 and TRBJ2-5, with TRBD1 identical over 8 bases. Losses at the gene ends were 7 bases for V and 4 bases for J; bases not matched to a gene: 5. Germline V gene data show CDR1 as SGHTA and CDR2 as FQGNSA. The CDR3 consists of 13 residues. The CDR3 coding sequence is TGTGCCAGCACTCCGACAGGGGCAGAGACCCAGTACTTC. This codes for CASTPTGAETQYF.

The rearrangement uses TRBV6-2 or TRBV6-3 and TRBJ2-7; tentatively, D is TRBD1 (6 bases). The CDR3 loop spans 13 amino acids. The germline V and J ends were trimmed by 7 bases and 0 bases, with 10 bases remaining between them. The germline V gene has CDR1 MNHEY and CDR2 SVGEGT. The CDR3 DNA sequence: TGTGCCAGCACCGACAGGAGCTCCTACGAGCAGTACGTC. Protein sequence: CASTDRSSYEQYV.

This clonotype was picked up a small number of times. Relative to the germline gene, one junction end is altered; a read error may explain this. This chain connects TRBV5-1 to TRBJ2-1; D may be TRBD2 (6 bases). The CDR3 sequence is 15 residues long. Germline loops: CDR1 SGHRS, CDR2 YFSETQ. This CDR3 is CASSLDGGSYNEQFF. CDR3 DNA: TGTGCCAGCAGCTTAGACGGGGGCTCCTACAATGAGCAGTTCTTC.

The chain employs TRBV12-3 or TRBV12-4 and TRBJ2-2, with D possibly being TRBD2 (6 bases). The V end lost 5 bases, the J end lost 8 bases, and 15 bases lay between the germline ends. The CDR3 totals 14 residues. The CDR3 coding sequence is TGTGCCAGCAGTCCCTCGACGGGGAGGGGGGAGCTGTTTTTT. This codes for CASSPSTGRGELFF.

This clonotype was observed a few times. The chain recombines TRBV20-1 with TRBJ1-5; 7 bases are shared with TRBD1. From germline, CDR1 is DFQATT and CDR2 SNEGSKA (reference sequence). The CDR3 runs 13 residues. V dropped 4 bases and J dropped 3; count of bases not matched to a gene: 3. CDR3 residues: CSAITGVNQPQHF. CDR3 DNA: TGCAGTGCTATCACAGGGGTCAATCAGCCCCAGCATTTT.

In its sample, this clonotype was seen a few times. The genes are TRBV5-1 and TRBJ1-1, with D unresolved. Per the germline V gene, CDR1 is SGHRS and CDR2 is YFSETQ. The CDR3 contains 13 residues. Trimming shortened V by 7 bases and J by 5 bases, and 15 bases separated the two germline ends. The CDR3 nucleotides are TGCGCCAGCTCTGCTGGGGTGCGGACTGAAGCTTTCTTT. This codes for CASSAGVRTEAFF.

The chain joins TRBV5-1 to TRBJ2-2; 8 positions match TRBD1. Trimming at V came to 0 bases and at J to 4 bases, leaving 5 bases not matched to a gene. This CDR3 has 16 residues. Germline V CDR1 and CDR2: SGHRS, YFSETQ. CDR3 in amino acids: CASSLARQGFTGELFF. The DNA for the CDR3 is TGCGCCAGCAGCTTGGCCAGACAGGGGTTCACCGGGGAGCTGTTTTTT.

The chain recombines TRBV5-1 with TRBJ2-5, with 12 nucleotides matching TRBD2. CDR1 SGHRS and CDR2 YFSETQ come from the germline V gene. The CDR3 is 15 residues long. The V gene end was trimmed by 9 bases and the J gene end by 5 bases; junction bases not matched to a gene: 11. Here the CDR3 reads CATVTSGGPGETQYF. The CDR3, as DNA: TGCGCCACGGTGACTAGCGGGGGTCCAGGGGAGACCCAGTACTTC. Supplemented by reference TRBV5-1 and TRBJ2-5, the full variable domain reads KAGVTQTPRYLIKTRGQQVTLSCSPISGHRSVSWYQQTPGQGLQFLFEYFSETQRNKGNFPGRFSGRQFSNSRSEMNVSTLELGDSALYLCATVTSGGPGETQYFGPGTRLLVL.

The V gene is TRBV5-6, the J gene TRBJ2-7, with 8 bases fitting TRBD1. J gave up 5 bases and V 5 bases, and 12 bases lay outside the gene matches. Germline V lookup: CDR1 SGHDT, CDR2 YYEEEE. CDR3 length: 15 residues. In DNA form, the CDR3 reads TGTGCCAGCAGTTTTGGACAGGGCCGGTTCAACGAGCAGTACTTC. Translation gives CASSFGQGRFNEQYF.

There are a few counts of this clonotype. The chain combines TRBV7-9 with TRBJ1-1, with D unclear. Trimming took off 1 base at V and 11 bases at J, with 11 bases between the two ends. Germline-derived CDR1 and CDR2 are SEHNR and FQNEAQ (reference sequence). CDR3 size: 12 residues. CDR3 region: CASSLVQDGAFF. As DNA, the CDR3 is TGTGCCAGCAGCTTAGTTCAGGATGGGGCTTTCTTT.